This T cell receptor beta chain emerged from a study of T cells in localized non-small cell lung cancer. Here immunoSEQ multiplex PCR was the method, and the copy in TCRdb shows in-frame clones only, minus some. Of 100,000 or so clones detected, approximately 91% appear once; the ten largest clones hold 4.1%. The CDR3 totals 17 residues. CDR1 is MGHRA and CDR2 is YSYEKL in the germline V gene. The V and J ends lost 0 bases and 6 bases respectively, with 17 bases between them. This rearrangement joins TRBV4-1 to TRBJ1-4, with D unresolved. The sample consisted of PBMCs, taken before any cancer treatment. The source is a woman aged 35-75 years with stage II squamous cell lung carcinoma. The CDR3: CASSQEKALRTDEKLFF. The CDR3 DNA sequence: TGCGCCAGCAGCCAAGAGAAGGCCCTCAGGACGGATGAAAAACTGTTTTTT.